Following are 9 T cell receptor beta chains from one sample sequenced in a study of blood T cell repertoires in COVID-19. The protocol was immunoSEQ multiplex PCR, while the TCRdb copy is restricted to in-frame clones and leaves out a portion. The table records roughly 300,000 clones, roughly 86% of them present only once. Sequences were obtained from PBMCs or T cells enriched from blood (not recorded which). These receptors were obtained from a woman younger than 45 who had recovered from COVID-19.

Written as DNA, the CDR3 is TGTGCCAGCAGTTTCCACCGGGGGTTTTCTTTTGCGGCTGAAGCTTTCTTT. This sequence encodes CASSFHRGFSFAAEAFF. The chain is built from TRBV28 and TRBJ1-1; D possibly corresponds to TRBD1 (5 bases). V was cut by 3 bases and J by 6 bases, with 23 bases left in between. Germline V gene data show CDR1 as MDHEN and CDR2 as SYDVKM. The CDR3 extends over 17 amino acids. Based on the CDR3 plus reference TRBV28 and TRBJ1-1, the full variable domain is DVKVTQSSRYLVKRTGEKVFLECVQDMDHENMFWYRQDPGLGLRLIYFSYDVKMKEKGDIPEGYSVSREKKERFSLILESASTNQTSMYLCASSFHRGFSFAAEAFFGQGTRLTVV.

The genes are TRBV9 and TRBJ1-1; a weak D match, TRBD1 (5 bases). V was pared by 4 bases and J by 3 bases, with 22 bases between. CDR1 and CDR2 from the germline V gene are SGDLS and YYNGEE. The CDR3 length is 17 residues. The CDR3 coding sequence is TGTGCCAGCAGCCCACGTCGACCCAGGGCGCACGACACTGAAGCTTTCTTT. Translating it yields CASSPRRPRAHDTEAFF.

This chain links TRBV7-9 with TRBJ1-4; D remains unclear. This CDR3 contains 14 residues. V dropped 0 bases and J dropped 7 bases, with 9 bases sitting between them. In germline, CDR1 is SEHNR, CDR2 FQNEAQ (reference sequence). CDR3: CASSLARGTEKLFF. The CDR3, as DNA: TGTGCCAGCAGCTTAGCCCGGGGAACTGAAAAACTGTTTTTT.

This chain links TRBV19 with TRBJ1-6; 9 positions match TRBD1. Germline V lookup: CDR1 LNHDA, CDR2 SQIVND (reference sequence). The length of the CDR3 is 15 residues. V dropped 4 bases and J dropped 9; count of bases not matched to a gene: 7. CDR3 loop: CASSTGQGMGSPLHF. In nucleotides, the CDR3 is TGTGCCAGTAGTACCGGACAGGGGATGGGTTCACCCCTCCACTTT.

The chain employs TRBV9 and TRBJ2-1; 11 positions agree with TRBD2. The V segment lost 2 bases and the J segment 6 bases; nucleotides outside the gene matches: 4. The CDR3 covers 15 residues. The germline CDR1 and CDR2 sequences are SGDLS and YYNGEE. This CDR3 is CASSVSGGALNEQFF. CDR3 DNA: TGTGCCAGCAGCGTTAGCGGGGGGGCCCTCAATGAGCAGTTCTTC.

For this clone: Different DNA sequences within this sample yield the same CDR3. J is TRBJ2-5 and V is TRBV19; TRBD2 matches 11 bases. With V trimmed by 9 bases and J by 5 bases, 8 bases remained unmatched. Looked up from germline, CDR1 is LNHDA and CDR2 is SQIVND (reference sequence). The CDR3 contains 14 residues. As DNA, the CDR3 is TGTGCCAGCAGCATAGCGGGGGGGCTGGAGACCCAGTACTTC. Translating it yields CASSIAGGLETQYF. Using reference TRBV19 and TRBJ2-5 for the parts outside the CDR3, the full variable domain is DGGITQSPKYLFRKEGQNVTLSCEQNLNHDAMYWYRQDPGQGLRLIYYSQIVNDFQKGDIAEGYSVSREKKESFPLTVTSAQKNPTAFYLCASSIAGGLETQYFGPGTRLLVL.

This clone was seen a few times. The CDR3 sequence: CASSLGGGSSPLHF. CDR3 nucleotide sequence: TGTGCCAGCAGCCTAGGGGGGGGATCTTCACCCCTCCACTTT. The chain has TRBV6-5 and TRBJ1-6; D perhaps matches TRBD1 (6 bases). Germline V CDR1 and CDR2: MNHEY, SVGAGI. The CDR3 has 14 amino acids. V gave up 6 bases and J gave up 9 bases, with 15 bases separating them.

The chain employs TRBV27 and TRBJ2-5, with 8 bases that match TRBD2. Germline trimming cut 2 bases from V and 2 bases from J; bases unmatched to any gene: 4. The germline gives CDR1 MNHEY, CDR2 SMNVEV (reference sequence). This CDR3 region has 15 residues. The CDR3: CASSLGGGPQETQYF. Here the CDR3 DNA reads TGTGCCAGCAGTTTAGGCGGGGGGCCTCAAGAGACCCAGTACTTC.

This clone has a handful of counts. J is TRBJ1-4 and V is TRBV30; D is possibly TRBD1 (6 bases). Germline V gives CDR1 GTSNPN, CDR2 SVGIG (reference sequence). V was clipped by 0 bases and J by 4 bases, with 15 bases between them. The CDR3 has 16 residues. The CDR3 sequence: CAWSVHSAGVNEKLFF. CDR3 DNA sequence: TGTGCCTGGAGTGTACACTCAGCAGGGGTTAATGAAAAACTGTTTTTT.